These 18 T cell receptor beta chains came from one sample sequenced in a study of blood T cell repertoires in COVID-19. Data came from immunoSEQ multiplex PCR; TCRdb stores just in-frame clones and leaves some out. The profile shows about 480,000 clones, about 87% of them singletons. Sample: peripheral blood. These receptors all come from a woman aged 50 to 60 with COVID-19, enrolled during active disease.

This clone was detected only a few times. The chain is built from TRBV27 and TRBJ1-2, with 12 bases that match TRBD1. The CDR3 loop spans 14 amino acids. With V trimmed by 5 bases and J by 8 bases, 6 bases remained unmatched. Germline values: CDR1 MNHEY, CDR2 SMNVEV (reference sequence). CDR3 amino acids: CASSPGQGALGYTF. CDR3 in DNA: TGTGCCAGCAGTCCGGGACAGGGGGCGCTCGGCTACACCTTC.

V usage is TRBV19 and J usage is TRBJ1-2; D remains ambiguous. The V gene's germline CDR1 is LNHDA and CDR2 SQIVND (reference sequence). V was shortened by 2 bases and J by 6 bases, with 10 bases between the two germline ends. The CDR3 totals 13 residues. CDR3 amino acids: CASSINRRDGYTF. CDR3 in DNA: TGTGCCAGTAGTATAAACCGGCGGGATGGCTACACCTTC.

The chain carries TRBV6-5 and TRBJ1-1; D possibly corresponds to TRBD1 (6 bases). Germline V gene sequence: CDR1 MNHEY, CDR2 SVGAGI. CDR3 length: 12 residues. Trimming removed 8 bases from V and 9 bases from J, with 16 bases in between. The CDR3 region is CASLEGGVKAFF. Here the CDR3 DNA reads TGTGCCAGCCTAGAGGGGGGGGTTAAAGCTTTCTTT.

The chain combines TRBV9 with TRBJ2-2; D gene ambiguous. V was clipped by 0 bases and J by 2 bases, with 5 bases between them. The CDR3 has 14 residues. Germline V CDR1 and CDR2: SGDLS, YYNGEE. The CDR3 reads CASSVAQNTGELFF. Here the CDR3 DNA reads TGTGCCAGCAGCGTAGCCCAAAACACCGGGGAGCTGTTTTTT. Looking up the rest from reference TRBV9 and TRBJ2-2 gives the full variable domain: DSGVTQTPKHLITATGQRVTLRCSPRSGDLSVYWYQQSLDQGLQFLIQYYNGEERAKGNILERFSAQQFPDLHSELNLSSLELGDSALYFCASSVAQNTGELFFGEGSRLTVL.

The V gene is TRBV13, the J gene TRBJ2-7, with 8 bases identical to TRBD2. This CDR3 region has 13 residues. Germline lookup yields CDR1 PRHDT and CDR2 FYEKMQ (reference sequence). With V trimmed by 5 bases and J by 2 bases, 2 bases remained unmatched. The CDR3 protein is CASSPGGAYEQYF. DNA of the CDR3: TGTGCCAGCAGCCCCGGGGGGGCCTACGAGCAGTACTTC.

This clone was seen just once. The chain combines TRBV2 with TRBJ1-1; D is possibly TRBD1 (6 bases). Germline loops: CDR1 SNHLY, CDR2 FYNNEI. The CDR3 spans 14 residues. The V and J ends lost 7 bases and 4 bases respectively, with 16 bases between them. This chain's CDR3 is CASKRPGAGTEAFF. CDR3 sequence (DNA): TGTGCCAGCAAGCGACCAGGGGCCGGCACTGAAGCTTTCTTT.

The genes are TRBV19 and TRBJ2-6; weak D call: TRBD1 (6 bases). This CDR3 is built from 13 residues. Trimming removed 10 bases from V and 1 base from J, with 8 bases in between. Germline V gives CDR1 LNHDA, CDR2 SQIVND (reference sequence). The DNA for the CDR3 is TGTGCCACTACAGGGTCTGGGGCCAACGTCCTGACTTTC. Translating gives CATTGSGANVLTF.

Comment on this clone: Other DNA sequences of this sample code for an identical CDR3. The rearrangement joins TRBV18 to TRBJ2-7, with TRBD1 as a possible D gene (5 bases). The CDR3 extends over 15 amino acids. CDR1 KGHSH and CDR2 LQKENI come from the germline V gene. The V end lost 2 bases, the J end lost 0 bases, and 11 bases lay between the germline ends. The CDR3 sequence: CASSPGQGLSYEQYF. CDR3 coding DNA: TGTGCCAGCTCACCAGGGCAGGGCCTCTCCTACGAGCAGTACTTC.

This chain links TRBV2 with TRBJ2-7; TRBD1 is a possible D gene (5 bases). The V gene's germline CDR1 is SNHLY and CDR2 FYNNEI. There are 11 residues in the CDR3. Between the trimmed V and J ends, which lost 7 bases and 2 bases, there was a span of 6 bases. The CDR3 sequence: CASKTAYEQYF. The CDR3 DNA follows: TGTGCCAGCAAGACAGCCTACGAGCAGTACTTC.

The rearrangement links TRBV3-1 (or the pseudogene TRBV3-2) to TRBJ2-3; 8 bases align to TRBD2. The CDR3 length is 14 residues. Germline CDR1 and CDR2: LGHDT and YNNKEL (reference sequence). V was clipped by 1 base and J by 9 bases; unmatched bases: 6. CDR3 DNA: TGTGCCAGCAGCCAAGGGGACGGGGGGGACACGCAGTATTTT. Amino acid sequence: CASSQGDGGDTQYF.

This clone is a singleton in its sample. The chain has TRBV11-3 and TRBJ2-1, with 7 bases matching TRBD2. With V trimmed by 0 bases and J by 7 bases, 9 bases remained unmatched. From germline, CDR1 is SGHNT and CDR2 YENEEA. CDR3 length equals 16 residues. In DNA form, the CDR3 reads TGTGCCAGCAGCTTAGATGGTGGGGGGGAAGGTAATGAGCAGTTCTTC. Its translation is CASSLDGGGEGNEQFF.

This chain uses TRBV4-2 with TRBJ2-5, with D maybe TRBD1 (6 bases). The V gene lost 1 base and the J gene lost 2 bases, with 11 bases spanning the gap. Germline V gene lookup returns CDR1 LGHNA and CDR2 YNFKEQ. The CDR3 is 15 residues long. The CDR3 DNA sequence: TGTGCCAGCAGCCAAGTATCAGGACAGCAAGAGACCCAGTACTTC. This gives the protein CASSQVSGQQETQYF.

For the CDR3, the DNA is TGTGCCAGCAGCCGCCTGCGGGGACAAGAGACCCAGTACTTC. It specifies CASSRLRGQETQYF. The V call is TRBV3-1 (or the pseudogene TRBV3-2), the J call TRBJ2-5, with a tentative D call TRBD2 (6 bases). Trimming pared 4 bases from V and 2 bases from J, leaving 11 bases between. The CDR3 is made up of 14 amino acids. Germline V gives CDR1 LGHDT, CDR2 YNNKEL (reference sequence).

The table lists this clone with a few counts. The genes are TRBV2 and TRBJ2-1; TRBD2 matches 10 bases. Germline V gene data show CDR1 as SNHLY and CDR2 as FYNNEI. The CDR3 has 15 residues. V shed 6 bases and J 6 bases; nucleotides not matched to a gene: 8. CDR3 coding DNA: TGTGCCAGCAGCGAAATAGCGGGGGGCGGCAATGAGCAGTTCTTC. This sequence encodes CASSEIAGGGNEQFF.

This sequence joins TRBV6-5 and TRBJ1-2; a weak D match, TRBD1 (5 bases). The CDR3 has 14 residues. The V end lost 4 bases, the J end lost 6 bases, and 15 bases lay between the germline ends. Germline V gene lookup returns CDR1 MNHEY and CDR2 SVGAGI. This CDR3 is CASSLRRVQDGYTF. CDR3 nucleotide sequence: TGTGCCAGCAGTTTGCGCAGGGTACAGGATGGCTACACCTTC.

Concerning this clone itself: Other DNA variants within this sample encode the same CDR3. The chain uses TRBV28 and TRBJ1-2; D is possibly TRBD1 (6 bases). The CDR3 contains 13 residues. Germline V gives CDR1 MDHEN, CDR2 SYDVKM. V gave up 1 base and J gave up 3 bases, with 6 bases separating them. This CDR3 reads CASSLSGDYGYTF. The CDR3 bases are TGTGCCAGCAGTTTATCAGGGGACTATGGCTACACCTTC.

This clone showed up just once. This CDR3 reads CASSLSGTGIPYEQYF. For the CDR3, the DNA is TGTGCCAGCAGTTTATCCGGGACAGGGATACCCTACGAGCAGTACTTC. The J gene is TRBJ2-7, the V gene TRBV27; TRBD1 matches 9 bases. CDR3 length: 16 amino acids. Germline CDR1 reads MNHEY; CDR2 reads SMNVEV (reference sequence). V shed 0 bases and J 2 bases; nucleotides not matched to a gene: 5.

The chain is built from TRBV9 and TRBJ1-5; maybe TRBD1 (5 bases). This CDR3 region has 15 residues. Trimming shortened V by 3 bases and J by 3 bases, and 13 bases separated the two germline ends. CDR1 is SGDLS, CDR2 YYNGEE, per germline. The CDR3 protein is CASSEGAYNNQPQHF. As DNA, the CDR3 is TGTGCCAGCAGCGAAGGGGCTTATAACAATCAGCCCCAGCATTTT.